This TCR beta chain was profiled in a study of blood T cells in healthy people across ages. Overall study context: When template switching was applied, about one barcoded beta molecule was captured per two T cells.

This CDR3 spans 16 amino acids. V gave up 5 bases and J gave up 4 bases; unmatched junction bases: 9. Germline lookup yields CDR1 SGHVS and CDR2 FNYEAQ. Next came a second PCR, run for about 7 to 12 cycles, which used a sample-barcoded 5' primer along with a J-beta primer mix. TCRdb fed the 5' RACE reads into MiXCR, producing one record per CDR3 protein. The data contain around 800,000 distinct CDR3 sequences, 20% to 30% of them singletons. This sample also appeared in a second study, on T cells of mothers and their children.

Sequencing was done on a sample of blood. The source of this sequence is a boy aged 5-17 years in good health. V is TRBV7-6 and J is TRBJ1-3; 9 positions match TRBD1. CDR3 in amino acids: CASSPVGTGHGNTIYF. The CDR3 nucleotides read TGTGCCAGCAGCCCCGTCGGGACAGGGCACGGAAACACCATATATTTT.